Detailed here is one T cell receptor (beta chain). Its antigen remains unidentified. A read error may produce the germline difference seen at one junction end. The primer mix had 60 Vbeta and 13 Jbeta primers. This table comes from immunoSEQ multiplex PCR, and its TCRdb copy is limited to in-frame clones, with some not included. The sample shows 150,000 to 200,000 clones, 70% to 80% of them seen only once. This entry is derived from a study of cytomegalovirus exposure and HLA in healthy donors. Broader study findings: TRBV6-2, TRBV6-3 and other indistinguishable V segments were excluded. A further, later analysis showed that HLA-associated TCR beta chains (compared with equally common others) were more clonally expanded. Cytomegalovirus status, reportedly, was diagnosed with high specificity and sensitivity by the classifier. The study carried out a later analysis of TCR beta sequences. It associated 15,000 to 20,000 of them with specific HLA alleles at a false discovery rate of 0.05.

Germline CDR1 MNHEY, CDR2 SMNVEV (reference sequence). The length of the CDR3 is 17 residues. Sequencing was carried out using PBMCs. This sequence joins TRBV27 and TRBJ2-2, with a weak D call TRBD1 (7 bases). The origin of this receptor is a woman aged 25 to 39 in good health and CMV-seropositive. Written as DNA, the CDR3 is TGTGCCAGCAGTAAGGACAGGAATCGCCCAAACGCCGGGGGGCTGTTTTTT. Its protein product is CASSKDRNRPNAGGLFF.